The 22 T cell receptor beta chains below all came from one sample that was sequenced in a study of blood T cell repertoires in COVID-19. Sequencing was performed with immunoSEQ multiplex PCR; in TCRdb, only in-frame clones are kept and a portion is missing. The sample yields roughly 250,000 clones, approximately 86% seen once. Material for sequencing was peripheral blood. The receptors stem from a human donor with COVID-19, enrolled during active disease. The donor label of this sample is uncertain.

The chain employs TRBV19 and TRBJ1-2; D is unclear. V shed 6 bases and J shed 7 bases, with 18 bases lying between them. This CDR3 region has 14 residues. Germline loops: CDR1 LNHDA, CDR2 SQIVND (reference sequence). DNA of the CDR3: TGTGCCAGTAGAAAAAACGGACTTTCCTCTGGCTACACCTTC. Residues: CASRKNGLSSGYTF. Based on the CDR3 plus reference TRBV19 and TRBJ1-2, the full variable domain is DGGITQSPKYLFRKEGQNVTLSCEQNLNHDAMYWYRQDPGQGLRLIYYSQIVNDFQKGDIAEGYSVSREKKESFPLTVTSAQKNPTAFYLCASRKNGLSSGYTFGSGTRLTVV.

The chain couples TRBV10-3 to TRBJ2-2; 7 bases map to TRBD2. V was pared by 5 bases and J by 1 base, with 4 bases of the junction left unmatched. The germline gives CDR1 ENHRY, CDR2 SYGVKD. The CDR3 has 15 amino acids. The CDR3 nucleotides read TGTGCCATCAGTCCTAGCGGACAGAACACCGGGGAGCTGTTTTTT. It specifies CAISPSGQNTGELFF.

This rearrangement joins TRBV3-1 (or the pseudogene TRBV3-2) to TRBJ1-1, with D perhaps TRBD1 (5 bases). Germline CDR1 reads LGHDT; CDR2 reads YNNKEL (reference sequence). CDR3 size: 14 residues. The V gene lost 7 bases and the J gene lost 3 bases, with 15 bases spanning the gap. For the CDR3, the DNA is TGTGCCAGCAAGGCCCAGGGATGGGACACTGAAGCTTTCTTT. It encodes CASKAQGWDTEAFF.

The chain uses TRBV6-5 and TRBJ1-2; TRBD1 matches 9 bases. Germline V gene data show CDR1 as MNHEY and CDR2 as SVGAGI. Unmatched junction bases numbered 8, after V lost 5 bases and J lost 7 bases. The CDR3 extends over 14 amino acids. DNA for the CDR3: TGTGCCAGCAGTAGACAGGGGGGTGGTTTTGGCTACACCTTC. This sequence encodes CASSRQGGGFGYTF.

CDR3 coding DNA: TGCGCCAGCAGCTTGGATCCTAGCGGGAGGGCCGAGCAGTACTTC. Its translation: CASSLDPSGRAEQYF. The J gene is TRBJ2-7, the V gene TRBV5-1; 12 bases are a match to TRBD2. The CDR3 contains 15 residues. Germline CDR1 SGHRS, CDR2 YFSETQ. With 0 bases clipped from V and 6 bases from J, the junction kept 4 bases outside the gene matches.

The rearrangement uses TRBV7-3 and TRBJ2-3; tentatively, D is TRBD2 (6 bases). Trimming took off 4 bases at V and 1 base at J, with 6 bases between the two ends. This CDR3 is built from 13 residues. Germline V gene sequence: CDR1 SGHTA, CDR2 FQGTGA. The CDR3 is CASSSGGTDTQYF. Here the CDR3 DNA reads TGTGCCAGCAGCTCGGGGGGCACAGATACGCAGTATTTT. Full variable domain (remainder filled in from reference TRBV7-3 and TRBJ2-3): GAGVSQTPSNKVTEKGKYVELRCDPISGHTALYWYRQSLGQGPEFLIYFQGTGAADDSGLPNDRFFAVRPEGSVSTLKIQRTERGDSAVYLCASSSGGTDTQYFGPGTRLTVL.

The V and J genes are TRBV3-1 (or the pseudogene TRBV3-2) and TRBJ2-5; the match to TRBD2 covers 13 bases. The CDR3 sequence is 17 residues long. V was clipped by 1 base and J by 1 base; unmatched bases: 3. Germline CDR1 and CDR2: LGHDT and YNNKEL (reference sequence). CDR3 bases: TGTGCCAGCAGCCAAGGCGGGACTAGCGGGACCCAAGAGACCCAGTACTTC. Protein sequence: CASSQGGTSGTQETQYF.

The V gene is TRBV9, the J gene TRBJ1-2; TRBD1 matches 8 bases. V dropped 4 bases and J dropped 8; count of bases not matched to a gene: 16. Germline CDR1 is SGDLS and CDR2 is YYNGEE. There are 16 residues in the CDR3. CDR3 in amino acids: CASSTQQGEGSVGYTF. The CDR3 region has the DNA TGTGCCAGCAGCACTCAACAGGGGGAAGGTTCGGTGGGCTACACCTTC. Based on the CDR3 plus reference TRBV9 and TRBJ1-2, the full variable domain is DSGVTQTPKHLITATGQRVTLRCSPRSGDLSVYWYQQSLDQGLQFLIQYYNGEERAKGNILERFSAQQFPDLHSELNLSSLELGDSALYFCASSTQQGEGSVGYTFGSGTRLTVV.

This chain links TRBV5-6 with TRBJ2-3, with 8 positions matching TRBD2. Losses at the gene ends were 4 bases for V and 1 base for J; bases not matched to a gene: 8. Germline CDR1 SGHDT, CDR2 YYEEEE. There are 16 residues in the CDR3. The CDR3 DNA follows: TGTGCCAGCAGCCCTAGTGGTAGCGGGGGCACAGATACGCAGTATTTT. Residues: CASSPSGSGGTDTQYF.

The sample holds a few counts of this clone. The chain couples TRBV14 to TRBJ2-5; 10 positions agree with TRBD1. The CDR3 is made up of 14 amino acids. V shed 6 bases and J 7 bases; nucleotides not matched to a gene: 8. Germline-derived CDR1 and CDR2 are SGHDN and FVKESK. In nucleotides, the CDR3 is TGTGCCAGCAGTAGGACAGGGGGTGGATGGACCCAGTACTTC. Translated, it gives CASSRTGGGWTQYF.

The chain couples TRBV2 to TRBJ2-1; D call uncertain. Trimming left V 4 bases short and J 2 bases short, with 15 bases between. The germline V gene has CDR1 SNHLY and CDR2 FYNNEI. This CDR3 has 16 residues. This CDR3 reads CASSGLAQLTYNEQFF. In nucleotides, the CDR3 is TGTGCCAGCAGTGGTTTAGCCCAATTGACCTACAATGAGCAGTTCTTC.

The CDR3 bases are TGTGCCAGCAAATACGGGCCCGAGGGCACTGAAGCTTTCTTT. This encodes CASKYGPEGTEAFF. The chain joins TRBV6-5 to TRBJ1-1; the D is unclear. This CDR3 region has 14 residues. Trimming shortened V by 7 bases and J by 4 bases, and 16 bases separated the two germline ends. Per germline, CDR1 MNHEY and CDR2 SVGAGI.

The chain employs TRBV9 and TRBJ1-5; D remains unclear. V was pared by 4 bases and J by 6 bases, with 20 bases between. This CDR3 is 16 amino acids long. Germline CDR1 and CDR2: SGDLS and YYNGEE. The CDR3 DNA sequence: TGTGCCAGCAGCCCCGCGGCCGAGATAGTGGGTCAGCCCCAGCATTTT. Translated: CASSPAAEIVGQPQHF.

The rearrangement uses TRBV3-1 (or the pseudogene TRBV3-2) and TRBJ1-4; maybe TRBD1 (6 bases). Between the trimmed V and J ends, which lost 4 bases and 8 bases, there was a span of 11 bases. Germline V gene data show CDR1 as LGHDT and CDR2 as YNNKEL (reference sequence). CDR3 length: 13 residues. The CDR3 DNA is TGTGCCAGCAGCCGTACAGGGAACGAAAAACTGTTTTTT. Translated, it gives CASSRTGNEKLFF.

The chain recombines TRBV19 with TRBJ2-2; 8 bases are a match to TRBD2. J gave up 7 bases and V 9 bases, and 10 bases lay outside the gene matches. Germline V lookup: CDR1 LNHDA, CDR2 SQIVND (reference sequence). The CDR3 covers 14 residues. This CDR3 is CASKGLASLGELFF. DNA for the CDR3: TGTGCCAGCAAAGGACTAGCTTCTCTCGGGGAGCTGTTTTTT.

Concerning this clone: Different DNA sequences within this sample yield the same CDR3. J is TRBJ1-1 and V is TRBV9; TRBD1 is a possible D gene (6 bases). Trimming took off 4 bases at V and 1 base at J, with 11 bases between the two ends. The CDR3 length is 14 residues. Germline CDR1 is SGDLS and CDR2 is YYNGEE. The CDR3 region is CASSPWTENTEAFF. The CDR3 coding sequence is TGTGCCAGCAGCCCTTGGACAGAGAACACTGAAGCTTTCTTT. The full variable domain, its missing parts supplied by reference TRBV9 and TRBJ1-1, is DSGVTQTPKHLITATGQRVTLRCSPRSGDLSVYWYQQSLDQGLQFLIQYYNGEERAKGNILERFSAQQFPDLHSELNLSSLELGDSALYFCASSPWTENTEAFFGQGTRLTVV.

The V call is TRBV7-6, the J call TRBJ2-1, with 7 bases that match TRBD2. V shed 5 bases, J shed 8 bases, and the junction held 27 bases outside the gene matches. Germline loops: CDR1 SGHVS, CDR2 FNYEAQ. The CDR3 runs to 20 residues. The CDR3 sequence: CASSVEFGGVGLEGFHEQFF. The CDR3 nucleotides read TGTGCCAGCAGCGTAGAATTCGGTGGCGTCGGACTAGAGGGGTTCCATGAGCAGTTCTTC.

This chain connects TRBV28 to TRBJ2-7, with D perhaps TRBD1 (6 bases). The CDR3 consists of 13 residues. Germline assignment: CDR1 MDHEN and CDR2 SYDVKM. V gave up 8 bases and J gave up 3 bases, with 14 bases separating them. The CDR3 nucleotides read TGTGCCAGCTACGGACAGCTCTTCTACGAGCAGTACTTC. The encoded protein is CASYGQLFYEQYF.

This rearrangement joins TRBV18 to TRBJ2-7; perhaps TRBD2 as D (6 bases). Germline-derived CDR1 and CDR2 are KGHSH and LQKENI. V lost 3 bases, J lost 9 bases, and 21 bases lay in between. This CDR3 is 15 amino acids long. CDR3 in amino acids: CASSPSGGRGEGQYF. DNA for the CDR3: TGTGCCAGCTCACCCTCCGGGGGTCGGGGAGAAGGGCAGTACTTC.

V is TRBV5-1 and J is TRBJ1-1; 8 positions match TRBD1. CDR3 length equals 13 residues. The V gene's germline CDR1 is SGHRS and CDR2 YFSETQ. Trimming cost V 7 bases and J 7 bases; bases outside gene matches: 9. The CDR3 reads CASGFNTGGEAFF. As DNA, the CDR3 is TGCGCCAGCGGGTTCAATACAGGGGGTGAAGCTTTCTTT.

This clone appeared a few times. The V and J genes are TRBV27 and TRBJ2-7; TRBD1 matches 10 bases. The CDR3 length is 16 residues. J lost 2 bases, V lost 2 bases, and 6 bases had no gene match. CDR1 MNHEY and CDR2 SMNVEV come from the germline V gene (reference sequence). CDR3 in amino acids: CASSLVAGTGAYEQYF. The CDR3 DNA follows: TGTGCCAGCAGTTTAGTGGCCGGGACAGGGGCCTACGAGCAGTACTTC.

For the CDR3, the DNA is TGTGCCAGCAGCCTCGGGACAGGGGTAACAGATACGCAGTATTTT. Translating gives CASSLGTGVTDTQYF. The chain recombines TRBV5-4 with TRBJ2-3; 10 nucleotides match TRBD1. The CDR3 runs to 15 residues. The V gene's germline CDR1 is SGHNT and CDR2 YYREEE (reference sequence). V was pared by 4 bases and J by 3 bases, with 5 bases of the junction left unmatched.